This TCR beta chain was obtained from a study of blood T cell repertoires in COVID-19. On the study more broadly: The cDNA or gDNA used as material had been derived from T cells, B-cell-depleted T cells, or PBMCs.

Recruitment covered about 25 US areas and drew participants whose ages spanned about 18 to 89 years. Study processing details: Estimation of nucleated cell counts relied on the amplification of reference gene primers. TCRdb's table, derived via immunoSEQ multiplex PCR, lists solely in-frame clones and lacks some. Clone size and the V and J calls come from that table; the DNA yielded D and trimming. The data show fewer than 500,000 clones, about 90% seen once. This clone showed up just once. This specimen includes other DNA sequences encoding the same CDR3. CDR3 size: 14 residues. Germline CDR1 is MNHEY and CDR2 is SMNVEV (reference sequence). Trimming at V came to 5 bases and at J to 4 bases, leaving 5 bases not matched to a gene.

The sample consisted of PBMCs or T cells enriched from blood (not recorded which). The chain is built from TRBV27 and TRBJ1-2; 9 bases fit TRBD1. The receptor was derived from a woman under 30 who had recovered from COVID-19. The CDR3 region has the DNA TGTGCCAGCAGTCCAACAGGGGGCGTCTATGGCTACACCTTC. Translating it yields CASSPTGGVYGYTF.